The next 11 T cell receptor beta chains were all read from a single sample in a study of identical twins. TCRdb redid the calling of the 5' RACE reads with MiXCR, one entry per CDR3 protein. The sample carries under 900,000 distinct CDR3 sequences, 9% to 15% recorded once. The sample also formed part of further work on yellow fever vaccine responses in identical twins.

Sequencing was carried out using PBMCs. The source of these receptors is a woman aged 18 to 35 in good health.

There are a few counts of this clonotype. This sequence joins TRBV12-3 or TRBV12-4 and TRBJ2-6, with 8 positions matching TRBD1. V gave up 5 bases and J gave up 1 base; unmatched junction bases: 16. The CDR3 is made up of 20 amino acids. DNA of the CDR3: TGTGCCAGCAGTCAGGGCCCGGTGGGACAGGAACAGTCTGGGGCCAACGTCCTGACTTTC. It codes for CASSQGPVGQEQSGANVLTF.

This clonotype occurred a few times. The CDR3 DNA reads TGCAGCGTTGAAGATGCAGGGTTGAACACTGAAGCTTTCTTT. Encoded protein: CSVEDAGLNTEAFF. V and J are TRBV29-1 and TRBJ1-1; tentative D call: TRBD1 (5 bases). The CDR3 is 14 residues long. Looked up from germline, CDR1 is SQVTM and CDR2 is ANQGSEA. The ends were cut back, 0 bases at V and 0 bases at J, with 8 bases in the middle.

The chain is built from TRBV6-1 and TRBJ2-5, with 11 positions matching TRBD2. The CDR3 runs to 16 residues. Germline V gene lookup returns CDR1 MNHNS and CDR2 SASEGT. The J segment lost 5 bases and the V segment lost 1 base, leaving 6 bases of the junction unmatched. In DNA form, the CDR3 reads TGTGCCAGCAGTGAAGGTAGCGGGGGGGCATGGGAGACCCAGTACTTC. Translated, it gives CASSEGSGGAWETQYF.

At least ten counts were recorded for this clonotype. In nucleotides, the CDR3 is TGCAGTGCTAGAGACTCGGGAACGGAGACCCAGTACTTC. Translation gives CSARDSGTETQYF. V and J are TRBV20-1 and TRBJ2-5; TRBD2 might be the D (5 bases). The CDR3 length is 13 residues. Germline V gene sequence: CDR1 DFQATT, CDR2 SNEGSKA (reference sequence). The V and J ends lost 0 bases and 5 bases respectively, with 10 bases between them.

The chain employs TRBV18 and TRBJ2-1; unclear D gene. The V and J ends lost 2 bases and 0 bases respectively, with 20 bases between them. The CDR3 runs 19 residues. Germline loops: CDR1 KGHSH, CDR2 LQKENI. CDR3 bases: TGTGCCAGCTCACCATGGAAGGCCAGCACCAACGGCTCCTACAATGAGCAGTTCTTC. Its protein product is CASSPWKASTNGSYNEQFF.

The chain carries TRBV10-3 and TRBJ2-1, with 7 bases aligning to TRBD1. There are 15 residues in the CDR3. CDR1 is ENHRY and CDR2 is SYGVKD in the germline V gene. The junction had 7 bases not matched to a gene; V was cut back by 3 bases and J by 5 bases. Written as DNA, the CDR3 is TGTGCCATCAGTGAATACAGGGGCGGCGACAATGAGCAGTTCTTC. It specifies CAISEYRGGDNEQFF.

This chain joins TRBV4-2 and TRBJ2-1; D not resolved. V lost 1 base and J lost 3, with 13 bases in between. Looked up from germline, CDR1 is LGHNA and CDR2 is YNFKEQ. The CDR3 runs 16 residues. The CDR3 spells CASSQGWQRVYNEQFF. DNA for the CDR3: TGTGCCAGCAGCCAAGGTTGGCAGCGAGTCTACAATGAGCAGTTCTTC.

This clonotype has only a few counts. The chain recombines TRBV7-9 with TRBJ2-1, with 9 bases that match TRBD2. Per germline, CDR1 SEHNR and CDR2 FQNEAQ (reference sequence). The CDR3 covers 15 residues. The V segment lost 8 bases and the J segment 7 bases; nucleotides outside the gene matches: 12. The CDR3: CASHDPSGIGNEQFF. The CDR3, as DNA: TGTGCCAGCCACGACCCTAGCGGGATAGGGAATGAGCAGTTCTTC.

The genes are TRBV12-3 or TRBV12-4 and TRBJ2-5; 8 bases align to TRBD2. CDR3 length equals 15 residues. With V trimmed by 8 bases and J by 5 bases, 13 bases remained unmatched. The CDR3: CASDRSGGTGETQYF. In DNA form, the CDR3 reads TGTGCCAGCGATAGAAGCGGGGGAACGGGGGAGACCCAGTACTTC.

This clonotype was counted ten times or more. The V call is TRBV6-1, the J call TRBJ2-7; D might be TRBD1 (6 bases). Per the germline V gene, CDR1 is MNHNS and CDR2 is SASEGT. The CDR3 contains 13 residues. Deletions cut 6 bases from V and 3 bases from J, with 12 bases between. CDR3 protein: CASSKGVSYEQYF. Written as DNA, the CDR3 is TGTGCCAGCAGCAAGGGGGTAAGCTACGAGCAGTACTTC.

This clonotype was seen more than once but under ten times. The V gene is TRBV27, the J gene TRBJ2-2; perhaps TRBD1 as D (5 bases). V lost 6 bases, J lost 3 bases, and 14 bases lay in between. This CDR3 contains 15 residues. Germline V lookup: CDR1 MNHEY, CDR2 SMNVEV (reference sequence). CDR3 in DNA: TGTGCCAGCAGGACAGCTAACTCTTACACCGGGGAGCTGTTTTTT. This codes for CASRTANSYTGELFF.